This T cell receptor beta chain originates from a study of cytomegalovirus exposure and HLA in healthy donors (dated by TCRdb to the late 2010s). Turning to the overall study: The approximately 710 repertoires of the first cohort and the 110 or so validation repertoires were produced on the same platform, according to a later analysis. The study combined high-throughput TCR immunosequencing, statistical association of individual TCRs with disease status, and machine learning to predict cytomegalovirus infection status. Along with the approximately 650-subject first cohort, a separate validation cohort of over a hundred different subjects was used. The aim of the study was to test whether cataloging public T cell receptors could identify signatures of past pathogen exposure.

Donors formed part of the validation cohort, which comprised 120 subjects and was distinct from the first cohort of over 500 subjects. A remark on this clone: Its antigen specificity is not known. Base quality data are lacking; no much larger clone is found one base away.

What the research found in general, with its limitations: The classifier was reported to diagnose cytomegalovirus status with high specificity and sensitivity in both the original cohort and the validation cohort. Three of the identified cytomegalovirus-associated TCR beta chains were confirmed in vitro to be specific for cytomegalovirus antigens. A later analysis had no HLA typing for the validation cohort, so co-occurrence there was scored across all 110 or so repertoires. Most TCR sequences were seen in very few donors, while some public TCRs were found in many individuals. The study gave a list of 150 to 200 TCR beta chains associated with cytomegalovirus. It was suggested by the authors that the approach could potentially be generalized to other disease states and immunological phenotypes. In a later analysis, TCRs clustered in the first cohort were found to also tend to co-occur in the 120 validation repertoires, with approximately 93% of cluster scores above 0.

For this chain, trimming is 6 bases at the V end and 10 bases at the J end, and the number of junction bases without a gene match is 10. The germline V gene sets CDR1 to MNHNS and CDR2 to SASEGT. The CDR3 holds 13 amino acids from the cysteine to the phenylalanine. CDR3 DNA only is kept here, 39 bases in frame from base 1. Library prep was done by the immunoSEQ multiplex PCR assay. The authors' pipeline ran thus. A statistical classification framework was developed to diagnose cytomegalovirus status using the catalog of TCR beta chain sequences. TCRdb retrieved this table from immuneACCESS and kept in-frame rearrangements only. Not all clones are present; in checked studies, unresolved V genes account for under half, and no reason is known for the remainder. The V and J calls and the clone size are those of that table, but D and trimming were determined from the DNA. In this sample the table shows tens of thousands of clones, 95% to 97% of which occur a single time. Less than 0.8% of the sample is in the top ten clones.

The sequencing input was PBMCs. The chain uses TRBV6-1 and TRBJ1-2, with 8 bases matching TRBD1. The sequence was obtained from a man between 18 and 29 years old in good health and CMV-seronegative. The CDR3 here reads CASSRWGQDTYTF. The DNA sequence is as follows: TGTGCCAGCAGCCGTTGGGGACAGGATACCTACACCTTC.